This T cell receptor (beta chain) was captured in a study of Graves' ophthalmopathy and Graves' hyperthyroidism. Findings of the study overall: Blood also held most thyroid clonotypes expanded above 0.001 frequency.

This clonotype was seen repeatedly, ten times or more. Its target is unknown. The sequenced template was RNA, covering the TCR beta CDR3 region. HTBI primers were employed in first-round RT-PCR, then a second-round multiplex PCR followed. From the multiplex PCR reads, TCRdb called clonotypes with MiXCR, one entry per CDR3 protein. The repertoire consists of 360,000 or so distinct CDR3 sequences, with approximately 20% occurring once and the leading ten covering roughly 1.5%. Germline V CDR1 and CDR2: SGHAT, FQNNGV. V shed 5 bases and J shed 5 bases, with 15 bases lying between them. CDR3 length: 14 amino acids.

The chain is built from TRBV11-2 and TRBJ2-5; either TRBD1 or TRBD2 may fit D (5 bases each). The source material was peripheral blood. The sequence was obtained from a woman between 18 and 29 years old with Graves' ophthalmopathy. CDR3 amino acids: CASSAMGVRETQYF. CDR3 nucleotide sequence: TGTGCCAGCAGCGCCATGGGGGTTCGGGAGACCCAGTACTTC.